This entry is about one TCR beta chain. What antigen it recognizes has not been identified. Base quality data are lacking; no much larger clone is found one base away. This sample is part of a study of T cell responses to AZD1222 COVID-19 vaccine (dated by TCRdb to 2020 to 2023). About the full investigation: Because spike-specific TCR depth and breadth did not differ between the two schedules, AZD1222 recipients who got a second dose at roughly 4 weeks were pooled with those who got a second dose at roughly 12 weeks. Trial participants were enrolled into age subgroups of 18-55, 56-69 and 70-plus years, which contained roughly 140, 27 and 60 TCR-sequenced participants, respectively. A total of over 230 trial participants underwent TCR sequencing, of whom some 210 received two doses of AZD1222 and about 25 received two doses of the MenACWY control vaccine.

For CDR1 and CDR2, the germline V gene lists SGHRS and YFSETQ. The CDR3 sequence holds 12 residues, the cysteine and phenylalanine included. The kept DNA is CDR3 alone, 36 bases in frame from the first base. V lost 0 bases and J lost 5 bases; the stretch between them is 5 bases long. The investigation overall reported the following: Participants were mostly white British and included more females than males, and it was suggested by the authors that clonal diversity may have been underestimated. The 56-69-year group was small, and its depth increase did not reach significance, likely because of low power. After two AZD1222 doses, both the breadth and the depth of spike-specific TCRs were significantly higher than at day 0 and than in MenACWY recipients. Epitopes outside the regions mutated in the B.1.351 and B.1.1.7 variants were reportedly recognized by nearly half of the unique spike-specific TCRs. Conclusions about previously exposed vaccinees are limited, since just a handful of AZD1222 recipients were seropositive for SARS-CoV-2 at baseline. The vaccine-associated CD4 TCRs covered the entire spike protein, and the dominant responses fell in regions 160-218 and 743-854. Because no day 14 peak-response samples were available, the repertoires could be characterized only after the peak T cell response.

The CDR3 regions of human TCRbeta chains were analyzed by immunosequencing. On the authors' methods: TCRs in the repertoires were compared against a reference library of SARS-CoV-2-specific TCRs that had been generated with the MIRA antigen-specificity platform. Breadth meant the fraction of unique TCRs that were SARS-CoV-2-associated, whereas depth meant the fraction of total T cells that were SARS-CoV-2-associated. Using the MIRA data, each spike-specific TCR was mapped to the spike region that the TCR reacts to and placed in a CD4 or CD8 class. Log10-transformed breadth and depth values were compared by one-way ANOVA with Sidak's multiple comparisons tests. TCRdb obtained this table from immuneACCESS and retained in-frame rearrangements with V and J assigned. These tables miss some clones; where compared with another copy, unresolved V genes account for less than half of the shortfall, and the remainder is unexplained. Clone size and the V and J calls come from that table; the DNA yielded D and trimming. The sample table records under 200,000 clones; 80% to 95% of these occur just once. The biggest ten clones account for more than 1.5% of the sample.

The time point label here, explained by the study, means: baseline before first vaccination. Vaccinee samples were obtained from the UK trials COV001 and COV002, which included a single-blind randomized controlled phase 2/3 trial of AZD1222 (ChAdOx1 nCoV-19) in healthy adults. Trial participant PBMC samples were collected at day 0 and day 28 after the second dose for TCRbeta chain sequencing. The receptor chain draws on TRBV5-1 and TRBJ2-5, with the D gene call left open. Sequencing used peripheral blood, obtained on day 0 of AZD1222 vaccination. The receptor comes from an adult in good health. The CDR3 here reads CASSLDWETQYF. Read as DNA, the sequence is TGCGCCAGCAGCTTGGATTGGGAGACCCAGTACTTC.